This is a list of T cell receptor beta chains from one sample in a study of cytomegalovirus exposure and HLA in healthy donors. Profiling relied on immunoSEQ multiplex PCR, and the TCRdb table lists in-frame clones only, not all of them. Of about 200,000 clones listed, around 90% were seen once; the top ten hold 2.9%. The sample taken for sequencing was PBMCs. Source of these receptors: a woman aged 18 to 35 in good health and CMV-seronegative. CDR3s leave out the opening cysteine and the closing phenylalanine or tryptophan.

V gene	CDR3 protein
TRBV15	ATSRDYSGQGSEETQY
TRBV2	ASIGGDLPHEQY
TRBV21-1	ASSIGGVRDTGELF
TRBV7-2	ASSLAGGIGNQPQH
TRBV14	ASSHVGDLYNEQF
TRBV28	ASRGTAPTNEKLF
TRBV27	ASSLGQGADTQY
TRBV6-5	ASSYDGGRARDEQF
TRBV28	ASSGQGTTDTQY
TRBV28	ASRQLGQGLAGELF
TRBV11-2	ASSFGDAVTGNTIY
TRBV19	ASSIDGRASTEAF
TRBV30	ACNGGAEKLF
TRBV20-1	SARLGREQY
TRBV28	ASSLSRQGRSGANVLT
TRBV7-9	ASSLETGSADTQY
TRBV27	ASSSSLAGIGETQY
TRBV4-1	ASSQDLMVAGSTDTQY
TRBV2	ASSEAQRGVNEQF
TRBV2	ATSLQNTEAF
TRBV27	ASSLSAQELQETQY
TRBV29-1	SVEDPGQGVLGQY
TRBV19	ASSNNFYEQY
TRBV30	AWSGVGELLYGYT
TRBV30	AWSVNSNQPQH
TRBV19	ASSMGPTTSYEQY
TRBV28	ASTTTGTGFYEQY
TRBV27	ASSLSFSYGYT
TRBV9	ASSGGAGAYEQY
TRBV2	ASTTRLGTGELF
TRBV10-3	AISEGDSAYEQY
TRBV5-1	ASSRGRETQETQY
TRBV19	ASSIRGRSTSYEQY
TRBV5-1	ASTNTGGTDTQY
TRBV19	ASSYSAGGVDYEQY
TRBV5-6	ASSISYRGDEKLF
TRBV10-3	AISEADRGLYEQY
TRBV10-2	ASSGSNRVGTDTQY
TRBV6-1	ASSEAGSYYEQY
TRBV11-2	ASVQGAGAFSYEQY
TRBV20-1	SASPGNEQF
TRBV10-3	AISVTSGSHEQY
TRBV30	AWTPSEIRFQRGNTEAF
TRBV11-1	ASRGGQGYGNYGYT
TRBV11-2	ASSLLGSNNEQF
TRBV7-2	ASSWMGTPGTQY
TRBV28	ASGQELTDTQY
TRBV28	ASSRRTSGAETQY
TRBV4-1	ASSPPRTGIHEQF
TRBV5-5	ASSPYRDEQF
TRBV4-2	ASSQDGGGSEKLF
TRBV30	AWSADSLNQPQH
TRBV7-2	ASSLPAGGGEQY
TRBV7-9	ASSSGMLAEANTGELF
TRBV28	ASKTSGYSYEQY
TRBV28	ASSSHRGVTEAF
TRBV11-2	ASSPGAGGRRGQPQH
TRBV19	ASSINRVGQPQH
TRBV27	ASSLTGSYEQY